This T cell receptor (beta chain) is from a study of regulatory T cells in long-lasting Graves disease. Study conclusions and caveats: Favored gene segments in persistent disease were TRBV28, TRBJ1-2 and TRBJ2-5. Persistent Graves' cases showed lower TCR diversity than newly diagnosed cases.

TCR beta libraries were built with iRepertoire HTBI primers and Arm-PCR of CDR3 regions. One entry per CDR3 protein, called by TCRdb with MiXCR from the multiplex PCR reads. The data show about 240,000 distinct CDR3 sequences, 20% seen once. Trimming cost V 5 bases and J 7 bases, with 11 bases left between them. The germline CDR1 and CDR2 sequences are MGHDK and SYGVNS. The CDR3 loop spans 13 amino acids. In regard to this clonotype: The antigen is unknown.

Time point: newly diagnosed GD, antithyroid drugs for less than 3 months. From PBMCs, RNA was extracted and then used to make the TCR library. Sequences were derived from peripheral blood mononuclear cells (PBMCs), sampled at new diagnosis, from a patient treated with antithyroid drugs. This receptor was identified in a female donor with Graves disease. The chain is built from TRBV25-1 and TRBJ1-4, with D possibly being TRBD1 (6 bases). As DNA, the CDR3 is TGTGCCAGCAGTCAACAGGGTGGTGAAAAACTGTTTTTT. As protein: CASSQQGGEKLFF.